This T cell receptor (beta chain) was obtained from a study of T cells after yellow fever vaccination. General study points: Clones that expanded after primary vaccination mostly reappeared after the booster (96% CD4, 88% CD8). CD4 and CD8 compartments shared a small share of clonotypes, likely from convergent recombination.

The ends lost 7 bases at V and 5 bases at J; junction bases unmatched: 13. CDR3 length: 16 amino acids. TCRdb itself ran the 5' RACE reads through MiXCR, one entry per CDR3 protein. In the table there are 130,000 or so distinct CDR3 sequences, nearly 15% of which are singletons. Turning to this clonotype: Antigen specificity is unknown.

The material sequenced was CD8+ T cells sorted from PBMCs, taken 5 days after the yellow fever booster vaccination. The source is a man in his late teens or twenties who received the YFV17D yellow fever vaccine. The genes are TRBV6-7 and TRBJ2-1; 8 nucleotides align to TRBD2. TRBV6-7 is marked as an open reading frame, function uncertain. CDR3: CASTISRGGFNNEQFF. The CDR3 DNA reads as TGTGCCAGCACAATTAGCCGGGGGGGCTTTAACAATGAGCAGTTCTTC.